This TCR beta chain was sequenced during a study of vaccination effects on CD4 cells after COVID-19. In the study overall: Each participant received a vaccine that was either BNT162b2 or mRNA-1273, given as two doses.

Here immunoSEQ multiplex PCR was the method, and the copy in TCRdb shows in-frame clones only, minus some. The sample has approximately 82,000 clones; 74% are singletons. As for this clone: Its cognate antigen is unknown.

Study outcomes and limitations: Sampling in the study covered few convalescent patients and included no early post-infection timepoints. Cross-reactivity toward common cold coronaviruses was confined to only 1 of 255 vaccine-induced clones in healthy vaccinees.

Peptide-pool stimulation followed by sequencing identified expanded antigen-specific CD4+ clonotypes in the ViraFEST assay. Subsequent to a culture period of about ten days, CD4+ T cells were isolated. Previously uninfected by SARS-CoV-2, the vaccine recipients also showed negative nucleocapsid antibodies. The length of the CDR3 is 13 residues. The V gene's germline CDR1 is DFQATT and CDR2 SNEGSKA (reference sequence). V trimming: 3 bases; J trimming: 7 bases; junction bases outside the gene matches: 4. This material consisted of CD4+ T cells from PBMCs cultured with HCoV-229E spike peptides, taken before COVID-19 vaccination. The chain combines TRBV20-1 with TRBJ1-4; 8 bases match TRBD1. The TCR originated in a human donor who received a COVID-19 vaccine. CDR3: CSASFGQGEKLFF. CDR3 bases: TGCAGTGCTAGTTTCGGACAGGGTGAAAAACTGTTTTTT.